Reported below is one T cell receptor beta chain. Its target is unknown. Clones were sequenced by immunoSEQ multiplex PCR, and TCRdb holds only the in-frame ones, with some missing. The data contain some 61,000 clones, under 85% of them singletons. Ahead of sequencing, the ViraFEST assay grew antigen-specific CD4+ T cells using viral peptide pools. CD4+ T cell isolation took place after approximately 11 days of culture. Subjects were given two BNT162b2 or mRNA-1273 vaccine doses. These data come from a study of vaccination effects on CD4 cells after COVID-19. Whole-study findings and limits: Clones induced by infection and by vaccine showed marked clonal contraction late after vaccination.

The sequenced sample was CD4+ T cells from PBMCs cultured with HCoV-OC43 spike peptides, obtained after COVID-19 vaccination. This sample's subset: HCoV-OC43 spike overlapping peptide pool stimulation. The source of this sequence is a human donor who received a COVID-19 vaccine.

The CDR3 nucleotides read TGTGCCAGCAGCTTCGGGGGGATTGGGGCAGATACGCAGTATTTT. It specifies CASSFGGIGADTQYF. This chain links TRBV7-3 with TRBJ2-3; 7 bases are shared with TRBD2. Looked up from germline, CDR1 is SGHTA and CDR2 is FQGTGA. J lost 4 bases, V lost 3 bases, and 7 bases had no gene match. The CDR3 loop spans 15 amino acids.